The 20 T cell receptor beta chains below all came from one sample that was sequenced in a study of preoperative IRX-2 immunotherapy in early breast cancer. As for treatment: preoperative locoregional IRX-2 cytokine immunotherapy. Repertoires were generated with immunoSEQ multiplex PCR, while TCRdb's copy carries only in-frame clones and drops some. The table records more than 20,000 clones, 85% to 90% of them present only once. Source: tumor tissue, taken after IRX-2 immunotherapy. Receptors were obtained from a human donor with breast cancer.

The rearrangement links TRBV20-1 to TRBJ2-7; TRBD1 is a possible D gene (6 bases). V gave up 7 bases and J gave up 6 bases, with 13 bases separating them. Germline assignment: CDR1 DFQATT and CDR2 SNEGSKA (reference sequence). The CDR3 spans 11 residues. The CDR3 region has the DNA TGCAGTGGGGCGCAGGGGTCCGAGCAGTACTTC. This gives the protein CSGAQGSEQYF.

The CDR3 reads CAWTDLGEGSGGQYF. Written as DNA, the CDR3 is TGTGCCTGGACCGACCTGGGGGAGGGTAGCGGGGGTCAGTACTTC. The chain links TRBV30 to TRBJ2-5; 9 positions agree with TRBD2. The germline V gene encodes CDR1 GTSNPN and CDR2 SVGIG (reference sequence). The CDR3 is 15 residues long. The V and J ends lost 4 bases and 11 bases, in that order; junction bases with no gene match: 17. Supplemented by reference TRBV30 and TRBJ2-5, the full variable domain reads SQTIHQWPATLVQPVGSPLSLECTVEGTSNPNLYWYRQAAGRGLQLLFYSVGIGQISSEVPQNLSASRPQDRQFILSSKKLLLSDSGFYLCAWTDLGEGSGGQYFGPGTRLLVL.

This clone was observed once. This rearrangement joins TRBV7-8 to TRBJ1-6; D unclear. CDR3 length: 15 amino acids. Germline V gives CDR1 SGHVS, CDR2 FQNEAQ. The ends were cut back, 5 bases at V and 6 bases at J, with 14 bases in the middle. CDR3 nucleotide sequence: TGTGCCAGCAGCCTAGGGAGGGAGGGTAATTCACCCCTCCACTTT. This sequence encodes CASSLGREGNSPLHF. The full variable domain, completed using reference TRBV7-8 and TRBJ1-6, is GAGVSQSPRYKVAKRGQDVALRCDPISGHVSLFWYQQALGQGPEFLTYFQNEAQLDKSGLPSDRFFAERPEGSVSTLKIQRTQQEDSAVYLCASSLGREGNSPLHFGNGTRLTVT.

This clone has a single count. The chain has TRBV6-5 and TRBJ1-5; D is unresolved. This CDR3 is built from 16 residues. With 3 bases removed from V and 2 bases from J, the gap between germline ends came to 14 bases. In germline, CDR1 is MNHEY, CDR2 SVGAGI. In DNA, the CDR3 is TGTGCCAGCAGTTATGGCAGATCGAGCGGCAATCAGCCCCAGCATTTT. Translated: CASSYGRSSGNQPQHF.

This chain joins TRBV19 and TRBJ2-7; no clear D gene. V was trimmed by 9 bases and J by 0 bases, leaving 12 bases between them. The germline V gene encodes CDR1 LNHDA and CDR2 SQIVND (reference sequence). The CDR3 totals 13 residues. CDR3 sequence: CASGDRVSYEQYF. In DNA form, the CDR3 reads TGTGCCAGCGGTGACCGCGTCTCCTACGAGCAGTACTTC.

The V call is TRBV5-1, the J call TRBJ1-1, with TRBD1 as a possible D gene (5 bases). The V and J ends lost 0 bases and 4 bases respectively, with 13 bases between them. Germline loops: CDR1 SGHRS, CDR2 YFSETQ. This CDR3 spans 15 amino acids. CDR3 loop: CASSLARGRGTEAFF. As DNA, the CDR3 is TGCGCCAGCAGCTTGGCCCGGGGGAGGGGCACTGAAGCTTTCTTT. Based on the CDR3 plus reference TRBV5-1 and TRBJ1-1, the full variable domain is KAGVTQTPRYLIKTRGQQVTLSCSPISGHRSVSWYQQTPGQGLQFLFEYFSETQRNKGNFPGRFSGRQFSNSRSEMNVSTLELGDSALYLCASSLARGRGTEAFFGQGTRLTVV.

The V call is TRBV6-5, the J call TRBJ2-1; D is uncertain. The CDR3 runs 15 residues. V lost 0 bases and J 0 bases, leaving 6 bases between the germline ends. Germline V gene lookup returns CDR1 MNHEY and CDR2 SVGAGI. CDR3 sequence reads: CASSYSPSSYNEQFF. The CDR3 DNA follows: TGTGCCAGCAGTTACTCCCCGAGCTCCTACAATGAGCAGTTCTTC.

The chain couples TRBV10-1 to TRBJ2-2; D unclear. Germline-derived CDR1 and CDR2 are WNHNN and SYGVQD (reference sequence). V dropped 6 bases and J dropped 0 bases, with 5 bases sitting between them. The length of the CDR3 is 13 residues. CDR3 protein: CASRPPNTGELFF. CDR3 nucleotide sequence: TGCGCCAGCAGACCCCCGAACACCGGGGAGCTGTTTTTT.

This clone is a singleton in its sample. The V and J genes are TRBV2 and TRBJ1-5; TRBD1 matches at 12 bases. The CDR3 is 17 amino acids. V lost 7 bases and J lost 0; bases outside the gene matches: 7. The germline CDR1 and CDR2 sequences are SNHLY and FYNNEI. The CDR3 reads CASTGTGGQHSNQPQHF. The CDR3 DNA reads TGTGCCAGCACAGGGACAGGGGGCCAACATAGCAATCAGCCCCAGCATTTT. Full variable domain (outside the CDR3, taken from reference TRBV2 and TRBJ1-5): EPEVTQTPSHQVTQMGQEVILRCVPISNHLYFYWYRQILGQKVEFLVSFYNNEISEKSEIFDDQFSVERPDGSNFTLKIRSTKLEDSAMYFCASTGTGGQHSNQPQHFGDGTRLSIL.

This chain joins TRBV5-4 and TRBJ2-1, with a possible D match to TRBD1 (6 bases). The CDR3 covers 14 residues. V lost 7 bases, J lost 3 bases, and 14 bases lay in between. Per germline, CDR1 SGHNT and CDR2 YYREEE (reference sequence). CDR3 residues: CASGQQGIYNEQFF. The CDR3 nucleotides read TGTGCCAGCGGTCAACAGGGAATCTACAATGAGCAGTTCTTC.

The rearrangement uses TRBV5-4 and TRBJ2-7, with TRBD2 matching over 8 bases. This CDR3 is 15 amino acids long. Germline CDR1 SGHNT, CDR2 YYREEE (reference sequence). With V trimmed by 0 bases and J by 4 bases, 6 bases remained unmatched. The CDR3 reads CASSLEVAGPYEQYF. The CDR3 nucleotides read TGTGCCAGCAGCTTGGAGGTAGCGGGGCCATACGAGCAGTACTTC.

The rearrangement uses TRBV6-5 and TRBJ2-7; TRBD1 aligns across 8 bases. CDR1 is MNHEY, CDR2 SVGAGI, per germline. Trimming removed 2 bases from V and 2 bases from J; junction bases left unmatched: 8. The CDR3 totals 16 residues. The DNA of the CDR3 is TGTGCCAGCAGTTACGCCTCCGGGACAGGTACCTACGAGCAGTACTTC. The encoded protein is CASSYASGTGTYEQYF.

The chain uses TRBV7-8 and TRBJ1-2; no clear D gene. CDR1 and CDR2 (germline): SGHVS, FQNEAQ. V was trimmed by 0 bases and J by 0 bases, leaving 5 bases between them. CDR3 length equals 14 residues. The CDR3 DNA follows: TGTGCCAGCAGCTTAGCGCTAGCTAACTATGGCTACACCTTC. Translated: CASSLALANYGYTF.

The chain carries TRBV18 and TRBJ1-6; D possibly corresponds to TRBD1 (6 bases). Trimming stripped 3 bases from V and 8 bases from J, with 11 bases between. Germline CDR1 is KGHSH and CDR2 is LQKENI. CDR3 length: 14 residues. This chain's CDR3 is CASSPGGADSPLHF. CDR3 DNA: TGTGCCAGCTCACCCGGGGGCGCGGATTCACCCCTCCACTTT.

The rearrangement links TRBV18 to TRBJ2-7, with D possibly matching TRBD2 (7 bases). CDR3 length: 13 amino acids. Trimming stripped 2 bases from V and 5 bases from J, with 10 bases between. The germline gives CDR1 KGHSH, CDR2 LQKENI. For the CDR3, the DNA is TGTGCCAGCTCACCAACGGGGGGCCACGAGCAGTACGTC. Residues: CASSPTGGHEQYV.

The chain employs TRBV4-2 and TRBJ1-5; unclear D gene. The CDR3 has 15 amino acids. Germline CDR1 reads LGHNA; CDR2 reads YNFKEQ. The ends were cut back, 0 bases at V and 1 base at J, with 7 bases in the middle. The CDR3 DNA reads TGTGCCAGCAGCCAAGATGGGCAGAGCAATCAGCCCCAGCATTTT. Its translation is CASSQDGQSNQPQHF.

The table lists this clone with a count of one. The chain employs TRBV7-2 and TRBJ1-1, with 8 bases identical to TRBD1. CDR3 size: 14 residues. V dropped 5 bases and J dropped 5; count of bases not matched to a gene: 7. From germline, CDR1 is SGHTA and CDR2 FQGNSA. The CDR3 nucleotides read TGTGCCAGCAGCCCCAGGGGGCTGGTGACTGAAGCTTTCTTT. It translates to CASSPRGLVTEAFF.

The CDR3 spells CASSLGVGETQYF. CDR3 sequence (DNA): TGCGCCAGCAGCTTGGGGGTGGGAGAGACCCAGTACTTC. The chain carries TRBV5-1 and TRBJ2-5; D not resolved. Per the germline V gene, CDR1 is SGHRS and CDR2 is YFSETQ. Trimming cost V 0 bases and J 4 bases, with 7 bases left between them. This CDR3 spans 13 amino acids.

This sequence joins TRBV19 and TRBJ1-6; D is perhaps TRBD1 (6 bases). The V gene lost 5 bases and the J gene lost 5 bases, with 10 bases spanning the gap. The CDR3 loop spans 14 amino acids. Germline values: CDR1 LNHDA, CDR2 SQIVND (reference sequence). The CDR3, as DNA: TGTGCCAGTAGTGGCCGGGACAATAATTCACCCCTCCACTTT. The encoded protein is CASSGRDNNSPLHF.

The chain joins TRBV11-2 to TRBJ2-2; TRBD2 agrees at 9 bases. The CDR3 has 14 residues. Germline trimming cut 4 bases from V and 4 bases from J; bases unmatched to any gene: 1. Germline CDR1 is SGHAT and CDR2 is FQNNGV. The CDR3 DNA reads as TGTGCCAGCAGCTCGGGACTAGCCACCGGGGAGCTGTTTTTT. Translated: CASSSGLATGELFF.